This T cell receptor (beta chain) was captured in a study of response to subunit inactivated influenza vaccine. Details on this clonotype: A read error may be the cause here, since a much bigger clone is one base away.

TCRdb re-called the RT-PCR reads through MiXCR, storing one row per CDR3 protein. This sample has around 530,000 distinct CDR3 sequences, with about 15% found just once. Source: CD4+ T cells sorted from PBMCs, taken 23 to 25 months after vaccination. The TCR sequence derives from a man in his fifties or sixties who received an inactivated influenza vaccine.

The CDR3 bases are TGTGCCAGCAGACGGAACGGTGAGCAGTTCTTC. Its protein product is CASRRNGEQFF. The chain employs TRBV27 and TRBJ2-1; D remains unclear. The V gene lost 6 bases and the J gene lost 9 bases, with 9 bases spanning the gap. Germline V gene lookup returns CDR1 MNHEY and CDR2 SMNVEV (reference sequence). The CDR3 sequence is 11 residues long.